This TCR beta chain was obtained from a study of blood T cell repertoires in COVID-19. The wider study: In each case, the material was cDNA or gDNA derived from T cells, B-cell-depleted T cells, or PBMCs.

The CDR3 sequence is 15 residues long. CDR1 SGHKS and CDR2 YYEKEE come from the germline V gene (reference sequence). The J segment lost 8 bases and the V segment lost 4 bases, leaving 8 bases of the junction unmatched. Profiling relied on immunoSEQ multiplex PCR, and the TCRdb table lists in-frame clones only, not all of them. The sample lists 350,000 to 550,000 clones; 80% to 90% were seen once. V usage is TRBV5-5 and J usage is TRBJ1-6; 8 bases align to TRBD1. The material sequenced was PBMCs or T cells enriched from blood (not recorded which). This receptor was taken from a young man who had recovered from COVID-19. The CDR3 is CASSPGTGDYSPLHF. The CDR3 coding sequence is TGTGCCAGCAGCCCCGGGACAGGCGATTATTCACCCCTCCACTTT.